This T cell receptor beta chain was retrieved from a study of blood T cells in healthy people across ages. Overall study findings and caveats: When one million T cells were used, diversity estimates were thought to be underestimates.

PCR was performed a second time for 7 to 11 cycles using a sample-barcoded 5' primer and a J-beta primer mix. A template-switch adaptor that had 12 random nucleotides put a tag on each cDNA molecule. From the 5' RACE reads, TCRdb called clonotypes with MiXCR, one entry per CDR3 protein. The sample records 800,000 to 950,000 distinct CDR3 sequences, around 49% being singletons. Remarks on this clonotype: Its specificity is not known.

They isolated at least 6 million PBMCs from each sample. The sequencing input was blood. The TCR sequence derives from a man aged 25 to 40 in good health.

The CDR3 DNA sequence: TGTGCCAGCAGTCGACAGGGTTCGACTGGGGCCAACGTCCTGACTTTC. Amino acids: CASSRQGSTGANVLTF. This chain connects TRBV16 to TRBJ2-6, with 7 bases identical to TRBD1. Germline V CDR1 and CDR2: KGHSY, FQNENV. The J segment lost 2 bases and the V segment lost 6 bases, leaving 7 bases of the junction unmatched. The CDR3 covers 16 residues.